These T cell receptor beta chains were read from a single sample in a study of cytomegalovirus exposure and HLA in healthy donors. Clones were read by immunoSEQ multiplex PCR, and TCRdb kept only the in-frame ones, dropping some. The table has 150,000 to 200,000 clones, roughly 85% seen once. The sample was PBMCs. Every receptor here comes from a woman aged 50 to 60 in good health and CMV-seronegative. CDR3s include the opening cysteine and the closing phenylalanine or tryptophan. Fields, in order: clone size, J gene, D gene, V gene, CDR3 DNA, CDR3 protein. A D gene is named only where the DNA matches it firmly. The size of a clone is reported for some rows only, either as once, few or many, or as a class for expanded clones.

>.|TRBJ2-5|.|TRBV28
TGTGCCAGCACGGAAGGGACACCGCCGGATTTGACCCAGTACTTC
CASTEGTPPDLTQYF
>.|TRBJ2-7|TRBD2|TRBV11-2
TGTGCCAGCAGCTTAGGGCGGCTAGCGGGAAGCTACGAGCAATACTTC
CASSLGRLAGSYEQYF
>once|TRBJ1-2|.|TRBV2
TGTGCCAGCGCCGGTGCCTCTGTTAGGGGAAGCTATGGCTACACCTTC
CASAGASVRGSYGYTF
>.|TRBJ1-1|TRBD1|TRBV10-3
TGTGCCATCAGTTCCGGGACAGCTGAAGCTTTCTTT
CAISSGTAEAFF
>.|TRBJ1-5|TRBD1|TRBV6-4
TGTGCCAGCAGTGACTTCCCTCGGGACAGGAGAATGGATAATCAGCCCCAGCATTTT
CASSDFPRDRRMDNQPQHF
>.|TRBJ2-7|.|TRBV7-2
TGTGCCAGCAGCTTAATTGGGGGCCACGAGCAGTACTTC
CASSLIGGHEQYF
>.|TRBJ2-1|.|TRBV11-3
TGTGCCAGCAGCTTAGGCCTAGTAGGTAATGAGCAGTTCTTC
CASSLGLVGNEQFF
>.|TRBJ1-5|TRBD1|TRBV15
TGTGCCACCAGCAGAGGAGCCGGGACAGGGGGAAGGAATCAGCCCCAGCATTTT
CATSRGAGTGGRNQPQHF
>.|TRBJ2-1|TRBD1|TRBV15
TGTGCCACCAGCAGAAGTGACAGGGGGCATGAGCAGTTCTTC
CATSRSDRGHEQFF
>.|TRBJ2-7|TRBD1|TRBV27
TGTGCCAGCCGGGACAGGGCCTACGAGCAGTACTTC
CASRDRAYEQYF
>.|TRBJ1-2|.|TRBV27
TGTGCCAGCAGTTTGGCAGGGCCTAACTATGGCTACACCTTC
CASSLAGPNYGYTF
>once|TRBJ1-3|.|TRBV5-1
TGCGCCAGCAGCTTAGGGGCTACCGGAAACACCATATATTTT
CASSLGATGNTIYF
>.|TRBJ2-2|TRBD2|TRBV6-6
TGTGCCAGCAGTCGACTAGCGGGAGGAACCGGGGAGCTGTTTTTT
CASSRLAGGTGELFF
>.|TRBJ2-1|.|TRBV7-9
TGTGCCAGCAGCTCTTTACTAGATGAGCAGTTCTTC
CASSSLLDEQFF
>.|TRBJ2-7|.|TRBV5-1
TGCGCCAGCAGCCCGACGGGATTACTGATCGAGCAGTACTTC
CASSPTGLLIEQYF
>.|TRBJ2-1|.|TRBV28
TGTGCCAGTATCCGAGGGGGCTCCTACAATGAGCAGTTCTTC
CASIRGGSYNEQFF
>.|TRBJ2-3|.|TRBV28
TGTGCCAGCATCTCCCTCGGGGATACGCAGTATTTT
CASISLGDTQYF
>.|TRBJ2-3|.|TRBV25-1
TGTGCCAGCAGTGGTGCGGGGACTAGCACAGATACGCAGTATTTT
CASSGAGTSTDTQYF
>once|TRBJ2-7|TRBD2|TRBV4-1
TGCGCCAGCAGCCAAAATACGGGGAGGGCCAACTCCTACGAGCAGTACTTC
CASSQNTGRANSYEQYF
>.|TRBJ2-7|.|TRBV5-1
TGCGCCAGCAGCTTGGTGGAGCCCTACGAGCAGTACTTC
CASSLVEPYEQYF
>.|TRBJ1-2|TRBD1|TRBV7-8
TGTGCCAGCAGCCTGCGGGACAGGGGGAACTATGGCTACACCTTC
CASSLRDRGNYGYTF
>.|TRBJ2-3|.|TRBV15
TGTGCCACCAGCAGAGAGACTAGTCTGAGCACAGATACGCAGTATTTT
CATSRETSLSTDTQYF
>.|TRBJ2-6|TRBD2|TRBV4-2
TGTGCCAGCAGCCACGGAAGGGCGGGAGCTTCTGGGGCCAACGTCCTGACTTTC
CASSHGRAGASGANVLTF
>.|TRBJ1-1|.|TRBV6-1
TGTGCCAGCATGATACAGATGAACACTGAAGCTTTCTTT
CASMIQMNTEAFF
>once|TRBJ2-5|TRBD2|TRBV5-1
TGCGCCAGCAGCTTGGCCTTAGCGGGGTACCAAGAGACCCAGTACTTC
CASSLALAGYQETQYF
>.|TRBJ2-1|TRBD1|TRBV7-9
TGTGCCAGCAGTCCCGGGACAGGGGCCTACAATGAGCAGTTCTTC
CASSPGTGAYNEQFF
>.|TRBJ1-2|TRBD1|TRBV28
TGTGCCAGCAGTTCCCTAACCGGGACAGGAGTAATTTATGGCTACACCTTC
CASSSLTGTGVIYGYTF
>.|TRBJ1-1|TRBD1|TRBV4-1
TGCGCCAGCAGCCAGCCGGCAGGGGGCAGGAGGAACACTGAAGCTTTCTTT
CASSQPAGGRRNTEAFF
>.|TRBJ1-1|.|TRBV18
TGTGCCAGCCAGCCAAGACAGGCCGTAAACACTGAAGCTTTCTTT
CASQPRQAVNTEAFF
>.|TRBJ1-2|.|TRBV30
TGTGCCTGGAGTCCATCCCGGGGGGGACCCACCAACTATGGCTACACCTTC
CAWSPSRGGPTNYGYTF
>.|TRBJ2-2|.|TRBV10-3
TGTGCCATCAGTGAAACTAACACCGGGGAGCTGTTTTTT
CAISETNTGELFF
>.|TRBJ2-1|TRBD1|TRBV29-1
TGCAGCGTCCGGGACAGGGGTAGGGACAATGAGCAGTTCTTC
CSVRDRGRDNEQFF
>.|TRBJ2-2|TRBD1|TRBV6-5
TGTGCCAGTTCCTTAAACAGGGGGCTCGGCGGGGAGCTGTTTTTT
CASSLNRGLGGELFF
>.|TRBJ2-3|TRBD2|TRBV30
TGTGCCTGGAGTGGCGGGAGAGTAGGAGATACGCAGTATTTT
CAWSGGRVGDTQYF
>.|TRBJ2-5|.|TRBV7-7
TGTGCCAGCAGCCCCTTGGGGCTAAGGGAGACCCAGTACTTC
CASSPLGLRETQYF
>once|TRBJ2-1|.|TRBV29-1
TGCAGCGTTGATCCACTGACCGGGACTTATATTTTTTTTGAGCAGTTCTTC
CSVDPLTGTYIFFEQFF
>.|TRBJ2-1|TRBD2|TRBV6-6
TGTGCCAGCAGAGAGATGGCTAGCGGAGACAATGAGCAGTTCTTC
CASREMASGDNEQFF
>.|TRBJ2-1|.|TRBV5-1
TGCGCCAGCTCCCCGGCGGGCGGATACAATGAGCAGTTCTTC
CASSPAGGYNEQFF
>.|TRBJ2-2|TRBD2|TRBV4-3
TGCGCCAGCAGCCTAGAGCGGGAGCTGGCCGGGGAGCTGTTTTTT
CASSLERELAGELFF
>.|TRBJ1-2|.|TRBV2
TGTGCCAGCAGTGTAACCCGAACAGGGCCCAGTGGCTACACCTTC
CASSVTRTGPSGYTF
>.|TRBJ1-5|.|TRBV7-9
TGTGCCAGCAGCCGGGACATTTATCAGCCCCAGCATTTT
CASSRDIYQPQHF
>once|TRBJ2-2|TRBD2|TRBV5-4
TGTGCCAGCAGCATAGACCCGGGACTAGCGAACACCGGGGAGCTGTTTTTT
CASSIDPGLANTGELFF
>.|TRBJ1-4|TRBD1|TRBV18
TGTGCCAGCTCACGACGGACAGGGGAGGATGAAAAACTGTTTTTT
CASSRRTGEDEKLFF
>.|TRBJ2-7|.|TRBV7-9
TGTGCCAGCAGCTCCCTCGGTTCCGAGCAGTACTTC
CASSSLGSEQYF
>.|TRBJ2-1|.|TRBV7-9
TGTGCCAGCAGCTCCCCTGGGCGGGACGAGGAGGATGAGCAGTTCTTC
CASSSPGRDEEDEQFF
>.|TRBJ2-7|.|TRBV6-6
TGTGCCAGCAGTTACCCAGGGACTTCCTCATACGAGCAGTACTTC
CASSYPGTSSYEQYF
>.|TRBJ2-5|TRBD1|TRBV28
TGTGCCAGCAGCCTCGGGACAGGGAGATACTTC
CASSLGTGRYF
>.|TRBJ2-2|TRBD2|TRBV6-1
TGTGCCAGCAGTGCTTTAGCGGGAGAAGCCGGGGAGCTGTTTTTT
CASSALAGEAGELFF
>.|TRBJ1-4|.|TRBV2
TGTGCCAGCAGTGACCGAGAAGAACTGTTTTTT
CASSDREELFF
>few|TRBJ1-2|.|TRBV21-1
TGTGCCAGCAGCAAGGAATCAAGACAGGGAGGAGGCTACACCTTC
CASSKESRQGGGYTF
>.|TRBJ2-7|.|TRBV11-2
TGTGCCAGCAGCTCGCACCTGAGCTCCTACGAGCAGTACTTC
CASSSHLSSYEQYF
>.|TRBJ2-3|.|TRBV15
TGTGCCACCAGCGGAGGAGGACTATTTACAGATACGCAGTATTTT
CATSGGGLFTDTQYF
>.|TRBJ2-7|.|TRBV28
TGTGCCAGCAGTCCATTTACCTACGAGCAGTACTTC
CASSPFTYEQYF
>few|TRBJ2-2|TRBD1|TRBV4-3
TGCGCCAGCAGCCGAAGTCCACAGGGGATGCGGGAGCTGTTTTTT
CASSRSPQGMRELFF